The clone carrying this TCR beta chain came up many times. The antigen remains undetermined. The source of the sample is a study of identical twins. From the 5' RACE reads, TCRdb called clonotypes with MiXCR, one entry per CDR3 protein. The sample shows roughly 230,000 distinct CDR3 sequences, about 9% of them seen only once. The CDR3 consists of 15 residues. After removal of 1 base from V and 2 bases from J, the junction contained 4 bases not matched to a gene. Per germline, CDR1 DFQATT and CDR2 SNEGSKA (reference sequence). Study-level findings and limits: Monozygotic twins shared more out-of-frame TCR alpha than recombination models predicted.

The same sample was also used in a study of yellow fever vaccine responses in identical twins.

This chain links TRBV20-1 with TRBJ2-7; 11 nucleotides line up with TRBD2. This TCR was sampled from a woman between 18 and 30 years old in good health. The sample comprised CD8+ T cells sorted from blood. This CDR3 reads CSARASGGNTYEQYF. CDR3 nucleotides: TGCAGTGCTAGAGCTAGCGGGGGGAATACCTACGAGCAGTACTTC.